These 28 T cell receptor beta chains came from one sample sequenced in a study of monozygotic twins with inflammatory bowel disease. Using the 5' RACE reads, TCRdb records one entry per CDR3 protein without DNA. The table for this sample gives about 450,000 distinct CDR3 sequences. The sequencing input was blood. All receptors come from a human donor with ulcerative colitis or Crohn's disease, or a healthy co-twin of an affected twin (not recorded which).

The chain uses TRBV9 and TRBJ2-3; TCRdb's D call, TRBD1, is unchecked because there is no DNA. Germline V lookup: CDR1 SGDLS, CDR2 YYNGEE. This CDR3 comprises 15 residues. CDR3 sequence: CASSVDGGTPDTQYF.

The chain joins TRBV30 to TRBJ1-2. The CDR3 loop spans 15 amino acids. The V gene's germline CDR1 is GTSNPN and CDR2 SVGIG (reference sequence). The CDR3 is CAWSVPIWTHYGYTF.

The chain carries TRBV10-3 and TRBJ1-1; TCRdb calls TRBD1, which cannot be checked without DNA. Germline loops: CDR1 ENHRY, CDR2 SYGVKD. The CDR3 extends over 15 amino acids. This chain's CDR3 is CAISDSGVKGAEAFF.

This rearrangement joins TRBV12-3 or TRBV12-4 to TRBJ1-5; TCRdb designates TRBD1, a call that cannot be tested without DNA. The length of the CDR3 is 13 residues. The CDR3 protein is CASSLSRQLPQHF.

The chain carries TRBV5-5 and TRBJ2-5. CDR1 is SGHKS, CDR2 YYEKEE, per germline (reference sequence). CDR3 length equals 15 residues. The CDR3 spells CASSLAGLEQETQYF.

This chain connects TRBV7-2 to TRBJ2-5. This CDR3 contains 13 residues. Germline V gene data show CDR1 as SGHTA and CDR2 as FQGNSA. The CDR3 loop is CASSLAFGETQYF.

V usage is TRBV7-8 and J usage is TRBJ2-5; the TCRdb D gene call, TRBD1, has no DNA to confirm it. Germline lookup yields CDR1 SGHVS and CDR2 FQNEAQ. The CDR3 is made up of 15 amino acids. CDR3 protein: CASSLAVQGRETQYF.

The gene calls are TRBV4-3 and TRBJ1-3. This CDR3 has 16 amino acids. The germline CDR1 and CDR2 sequences are LGHNA and YSLEER. The CDR3 reads CASSQEGTSPTNTIYF.

This chain links TRBV12-3 or TRBV12-4 with TRBJ2-5; TCRdb gives TRBD2 as the D gene, but with no DNA this cannot be confirmed. The CDR3 loop spans 14 amino acids. The CDR3 reads CASTTDRGGETQYF.

V usage is TRBV6-5 and J usage is TRBJ1-4; TCRdb names TRBD1, which stays unverified in the absence of DNA. Germline V gene data show CDR1 as MNHEY and CDR2 as SVGAGI. CDR3 length equals 14 residues. This CDR3 is CASSYNRDSWRLFF.

This rearrangement joins TRBV7-2 to TRBJ1-2; TCRdb indicates TRBD1, and absent DNA this call remains unverified. Germline lookup yields CDR1 SGHTA and CDR2 FQGNSA. CDR3 length: 14 amino acids. The CDR3 region is CASSSQGANYGYTF.

The rearrangement links TRBV7-2 to TRBJ2-3; TCRdb indicates TRBD1, and absent DNA this call remains unverified. CDR1 SGHTA and CDR2 FQGNSA come from the germline V gene. The CDR3 consists of 12 residues. The CDR3 region is CASSRTGDTQYF.

The chain links TRBV6-1 to TRBJ2-7; TCRdb proposes TRBD1, but this gene call is untestable without DNA. This CDR3 contains 16 residues. Germline V gives CDR1 MNHNS, CDR2 SASEGT. CDR3 loop: CASSQPSRQGRYEQYF.

V is TRBV20-1 and J is TRBJ2-1; TCRdb selects TRBD1, and the lack of DNA leaves this call unchecked. The CDR3 is 16 residues long. In germline, CDR1 is DFQATT, CDR2 SNEGSKA (reference sequence). The CDR3 loop is CSARDLGGGSYNEQFF.

The chain combines TRBV5-1 with TRBJ1-5; TCRdb gives TRBD1 as the D gene, but with no DNA this cannot be confirmed. Germline lookup yields CDR1 SGHRS and CDR2 YFSETQ. CDR3 length: 14 residues. The chain's CDR3 is CASSEGQQNQPQHF.

The genes are TRBV5-1 and TRBJ2-2; TCRdb lists TRBD1, though no DNA is available to test this call. The CDR3 runs 14 residues. CDR1 is SGHRS and CDR2 is YFSETQ in the germline V gene. The chain's CDR3 is CASSLPPGAGELFF.

The chain carries TRBV9 and TRBJ1-2; TCRdb's D call, TRBD1, is unchecked because there is no DNA. Germline V gene data show CDR1 as SGDLS and CDR2 as YYNGEE. The CDR3 totals 17 residues. The CDR3 loop reads CASSVTATGGEAYGFTF.

This chain joins TRBV6-1 and TRBJ2-1; with no DNA, the TCRdb D assignment of TRBD2 cannot be verified. Per the germline V gene, CDR1 is MNHNS and CDR2 is SASEGT. The CDR3 covers 17 residues. The CDR3 is CASSENGGLYSYNEQFF.

The V gene is TRBV6-1, the J gene TRBJ1-5. The germline CDR1 and CDR2 sequences are MNHNS and SASEGT. The CDR3 length is 15 residues. The CDR3 loop reads CASSEDGGSNQPQHF.

The chain uses TRBV5-1 and TRBJ2-2; TCRdb indicates TRBD2, and absent DNA this call remains unverified. The CDR3 spans 15 residues. CDR1 and CDR2 from the germline V gene are SGHRS and YFSETQ. This chain's CDR3 is CASSLRRENTGELFF.

This rearrangement joins TRBV28 to TRBJ2-7; TCRdb's D call of TRBD1 is untestable without DNA. Germline CDR1 and CDR2: MDHEN and SYDVKM. This CDR3 contains 14 residues. CDR3 residues: CASSIAQGSYEQYF.

The chain links TRBV11-2 to TRBJ2-3; TCRdb proposes TRBD1, but this gene call is untestable without DNA. Germline V gene sequence: CDR1 SGHAT, CDR2 FQNNGV. This CDR3 has 14 residues. The CDR3 protein is CASSLVQRGDTQYF.

V is TRBV2 and J is TRBJ1-1; with no DNA, the TCRdb D assignment of TRBD1 cannot be verified. The CDR3 has 13 residues. Germline lookup yields CDR1 SNHLY and CDR2 FYNNEI. The CDR3 loop reads CASSYGTNTEAFF.

The rearrangement links TRBV29-1 to TRBJ2-2. This CDR3 comprises 12 residues. Germline loops: CDR1 SQVTM, CDR2 ANQGSEA. CDR3 loop: CSVVEDTGELFF.

This CDR3 reads CASSSLGKGVNGYTF. The chain combines TRBV7-9 with TRBJ1-2; TCRdb calls TRBD1, which cannot be checked without DNA. The CDR3 totals 15 residues. CDR1 is SEHNR and CDR2 is FQNEAQ in the germline V gene (reference sequence).

The V gene is TRBV14, the J gene TRBJ2-1; the TCRdb D gene call, TRBD1, has no DNA to confirm it. CDR3 length: 17 residues. The germline V gene encodes CDR1 SGHDN and CDR2 FVKESK. The CDR3 reads CASSQDHSWDNYNEQFF.

The chain links TRBV28 to TRBJ2-7; TCRdb selects TRBD2, and the lack of DNA leaves this call unchecked. The germline V gene has CDR1 MDHEN and CDR2 SYDVKM. This CDR3 spans 17 amino acids. The CDR3 protein is CATIRAPGTSGTYEQYF.

The V gene is TRBV1, the J gene TRBJ1-2. TRBV1 is deemed a pseudogene. The CDR3 has 14 amino acids. This chain's CDR3 is CTSSQEGEDHGYTF.